The next 20 T cell receptor beta chains were all read from a single sample in a study of blood T cell repertoires in COVID-19. Here immunoSEQ multiplex PCR was the method, and the copy in TCRdb shows in-frame clones only, minus some. The table shows 65,000 to 85,000 clones, with about 88% occurring only once. Sequencing input: peripheral blood. The receptors stem from a human donor in a cohort sampled during active COVID-19.

This rearrangement joins TRBV7-9 to TRBJ1-6; D might be TRBD1 (6 bases). The CDR3 is 15 residues long. Germline CDR1 SEHNR, CDR2 FQNEAQ (reference sequence). Trimming took 4 bases from V and 5 from J, leaving 12 bases between them. DNA of the CDR3: TGTGCCAGCAGCTCCCGGGACAATAATAATTCACCCCTCCACTTT. This encodes CASSSRDNNNSPLHF. Complete variable domain (other parts from reference TRBV7-9 and TRBJ1-6): DTGVSQNPRHKITKRGQNVTFRCDPISEHNRLYWYRQTLGQGPEFLTYFQNEAQLEKSRLLSDRFSAERPKGSFSTLEIQRTEQGDSAMYLCASSSRDNNNSPLHFGNGTRLTVT.

DNA for the CDR3: TGTGCCAGCAGTGTGGGACAGGGAAATAGAGAGCAGTACTTC. It encodes CASSVGQGNREQYF. The rearrangement joins TRBV2 to TRBJ2-7; the match to TRBD1 covers 9 bases. From germline, CDR1 is SNHLY and CDR2 FYNNEI. The V gene end was trimmed by 4 bases and the J gene end by 7 bases; junction bases not matched to a gene: 8. CDR3 length: 14 residues.

This clone was recorded only once. V usage is TRBV6-5 and J usage is TRBJ2-7; D remains unclear. This CDR3 is 11 amino acids long. The germline V gene encodes CDR1 MNHEY and CDR2 SVGAGI. V was trimmed by 7 bases and J by 3 bases, leaving 7 bases between them. The chain's CDR3 is CASIINYEQYF. For the CDR3, the DNA is TGTGCCAGCATTATTAACTACGAGCAGTACTTC.

This sequence joins TRBV2 and TRBJ2-3, with a tentative D call TRBD1 (5 bases). Trimming left V 3 bases short and J 3 bases short, with 13 bases between. The CDR3 length is 15 residues. From germline, CDR1 is SNHLY and CDR2 FYNNEI. CDR3 amino acids: CASSDQWGRTDTQYF. CDR3 bases: TGTGCCAGCAGTGATCAGTGGGGCAGGACAGATACGCAGTATTTT. Supplemented by reference TRBV2 and TRBJ2-3, the full variable domain reads EPEVTQTPSHQVTQMGQEVILRCVPISNHLYFYWYRQILGQKVEFLVSFYNNEISEKSEIFDDQFSVERPDGSNFTLKIRSTKLEDSAMYFCASSDQWGRTDTQYFGPGTRLTVL.

The chain has TRBV28 and TRBJ1-1; weak D call: TRBD1 (5 bases). Deletions cut 9 bases from V and 1 base from J, with 9 bases between. CDR1 MDHEN and CDR2 SYDVKM come from the germline V gene. The CDR3 extends over 12 amino acids. The CDR3 protein is CASRGPNTEAFF. DNA of the CDR3: TGTGCCAGTAGGGGTCCGAACACTGAAGCTTTCTTT.

The chain employs TRBV19 and TRBJ2-7; 10 bases are a match to TRBD1. This CDR3 region has 14 residues. J lost 0 bases, V lost 8 bases, and 4 bases had no gene match. Germline V gives CDR1 LNHDA, CDR2 SQIVND (reference sequence). CDR3 residues: CASGTGASSYEQYF. Written as DNA, the CDR3 is TGTGCCAGTGGGACAGGGGCCAGCTCCTACGAGCAGTACTTC. The whole variable domain, remainder taken from reference TRBV19 and TRBJ2-7, is DGGITQSPKYLFRKEGQNVTLSCEQNLNHDAMYWYRQDPGQGLRLIYYSQIVNDFQKGDIAEGYSVSREKKESFPLTVTSAQKNPTAFYLCASGTGASSYEQYFGPGTRLTVT.

The V gene is TRBV19, the J gene TRBJ1-1, with TRBD1 identical over 9 bases. The V gene's germline CDR1 is LNHDA and CDR2 SQIVND (reference sequence). This CDR3 region has 17 residues. Trimming removed 2 bases from V and 0 bases from J; junction bases left unmatched: 7. This CDR3 is CASSIQGTGSLNTEAFF. CDR3 nucleotides: TGTGCCAGTAGTATACAAGGGACAGGGTCTTTGAACACTGAAGCTTTCTTT.

V and J are TRBV18 and TRBJ1-3; 9 bases are a match to TRBD1. Trimming cost V 3 bases and J 4 bases; bases outside gene matches: 7. This CDR3 comprises 16 residues. Germline V CDR1 and CDR2: KGHSH, LQKENI. CDR3 sequence: CASSPPNRGPGNTIYF. CDR3 DNA: TGTGCCAGCTCACCGCCAAACAGGGGGCCCGGAAACACCATATATTTT. The whole variable domain, filled in from reference TRBV18 and TRBJ1-3, reads NAGVMQNPRHLVRRRGQEARLRCSPMKGHSHVYWYRQLPEEGLKFMVYLQKENIIDESGMPKERFSAEFPKEGPSILRIQQVVRGDSAAYFCASSPPNRGPGNTIYFGEGSWLTVV.

V usage is TRBV4-3 and J usage is TRBJ1-1; no clear D. V lost 0 bases, J lost 4 bases, and 9 bases lay in between. The CDR3 contains 14 residues. Per germline, CDR1 LGHNA and CDR2 YSLEER. This CDR3 reads CASSQEQGSTEAFF. CDR3 nucleotides: TGCGCCAGCAGCCAAGAGCAAGGGAGCACTGAAGCTTTCTTT.

The genes are TRBV6-5 and TRBJ2-7; the D gene is possibly TRBD1 (5 bases). CDR1 and CDR2 from the germline V gene are MNHEY and SVGAGI. This CDR3 contains 13 residues. The ends were cut back, 8 bases at V and 5 bases at J, with 16 bases in the middle. CDR3 residues: CASLGAARDEQYF. In nucleotides, the CDR3 is TGTGCCAGCCTTGGGGCAGCCAGGGACGAGCAGTACTTC.

The V gene is TRBV6-6, the J gene TRBJ1-3, with TRBD1 identical over 7 bases. V lost 5 bases, J lost 0 bases, and 1 base stayed unmatched. The CDR3 covers 14 residues. Germline V gene lookup returns CDR1 MNHNY and CDR2 SVGAGI (reference sequence). CDR3 sequence: CASSGDSSGNTIYF. CDR3 nucleotide sequence: TGTGCCAGCAGTGGGGACAGCTCTGGAAACACCATATATTTT.

This chain uses TRBV10-3 with TRBJ2-7; 8 positions agree with TRBD2. Germline assignment: CDR1 ENHRY and CDR2 SYGVKD. The V gene end was trimmed by 5 bases and the J gene end by 3 bases; junction bases not matched to a gene: 0. The CDR3 is 12 amino acids. The CDR3 DNA reads TGTGCCATCAGTAGCGGGGGCTACGAGCAGTACTTC. It specifies CAISSGGYEQYF.

This clone has only a few counts. This chain links TRBV20-1 with TRBJ2-1; 11 bases agree with TRBD2. This CDR3 spans 16 amino acids. J was trimmed by 3 bases and V by 3 bases; bases with no gene match: 7. The germline V gene encodes CDR1 DFQATT and CDR2 SNEGSKA (reference sequence). CDR3 coding DNA: TGCAGTGCTAGTCTAGCGGGAGGAAGGTTCTACAATGAGCAGTTCTTC. Residues: CSASLAGGRFYNEQFF.

V usage is TRBV28 and J usage is TRBJ2-7; D may be TRBD1 (5 bases). CDR3 length: 15 amino acids. CDR1 MDHEN and CDR2 SYDVKM come from the germline V gene. The V and J ends lost 5 bases and 2 bases respectively, with 16 bases between them. The CDR3 loop reads CASSPTDSITYEQYF. As DNA, the CDR3 is TGTGCCAGCAGTCCGACAGACTCGATAACCTACGAGCAGTACTTC.

The chain has TRBV27 and TRBJ2-7; 8 bases align to TRBD2. The CDR3 covers 13 residues. V lost 4 bases, J lost 2 bases, and 1 base stayed unmatched. In germline, CDR1 is MNHEY, CDR2 SMNVEV (reference sequence). The CDR3 spells CASSYGRAYEQYF. CDR3 in DNA: TGTGCCAGCAGTTACGGGAGGGCCTACGAGCAGTACTTC.

This clone has only one observation. The CDR3 coding sequence is TGTGCCAGCAGTGAAGCAACAGTCAGGAGCACAGATACGCAGTATTTT. This encodes CASSEATVRSTDTQYF. The chain combines TRBV2 with TRBJ2-3; D remains ambiguous. This CDR3 comprises 16 residues. Germline V CDR1 and CDR2: SNHLY, FYNNEI. V was cut by 0 bases and J by 0 bases, with 10 bases left in between.

This clone was seen only once. The chain couples TRBV6-5 to TRBJ1-4, with D perhaps matching TRBD1 (5 bases). This CDR3 is built from 15 residues. Germline assignment: CDR1 MNHEY and CDR2 SVGAGI. Trimming removed 6 bases from V and 2 bases from J, with 13 bases in between. CDR3 sequence: CASREQGPTNEKLFF. In DNA, the CDR3 is TGTGCCAGCAGGGAGCAGGGTCCTACTAATGAAAAACTGTTTTTT.

The chain employs TRBV19 and TRBJ2-2; D is perhaps TRBD1 (7 bases). From germline, CDR1 is LNHDA and CDR2 SQIVND (reference sequence). This CDR3 is built from 14 residues. The V end was cut by 9 bases, the J end by 4 bases, with 15 bases between. CDR3 protein: CARVAGGCTGELFF. CDR3 DNA: TGTGCCAGGGTGGCAGGGGGGTGCACCGGGGAGCTGTTTTTT.

CDR3 nucleotides: TGTGCCAGCAGTTTGAGACAGAACAATCAGCCCCAGCATTTT. Translating it yields CASSLRQNNQPQHF. The chain couples TRBV28 to TRBJ1-5; D is perhaps TRBD1 (5 bases). V was shortened by 3 bases and J by 3 bases, with 9 bases between the two germline ends. The CDR3 sequence is 14 residues long. Germline V lookup: CDR1 MDHEN, CDR2 SYDVKM.

Here the CDR3 DNA reads TGTGCCAGCTCACCAGAGACAGGGTGGACTGAAGCTTTCTTT. Translated: CASSPETGWTEAFF. The V and J genes are TRBV18 and TRBJ1-1; 7 bases match TRBD1. With V trimmed by 2 bases and J by 5 bases, 5 bases remained unmatched. Germline values: CDR1 KGHSH, CDR2 LQKENI. The CDR3 is 14 residues long.